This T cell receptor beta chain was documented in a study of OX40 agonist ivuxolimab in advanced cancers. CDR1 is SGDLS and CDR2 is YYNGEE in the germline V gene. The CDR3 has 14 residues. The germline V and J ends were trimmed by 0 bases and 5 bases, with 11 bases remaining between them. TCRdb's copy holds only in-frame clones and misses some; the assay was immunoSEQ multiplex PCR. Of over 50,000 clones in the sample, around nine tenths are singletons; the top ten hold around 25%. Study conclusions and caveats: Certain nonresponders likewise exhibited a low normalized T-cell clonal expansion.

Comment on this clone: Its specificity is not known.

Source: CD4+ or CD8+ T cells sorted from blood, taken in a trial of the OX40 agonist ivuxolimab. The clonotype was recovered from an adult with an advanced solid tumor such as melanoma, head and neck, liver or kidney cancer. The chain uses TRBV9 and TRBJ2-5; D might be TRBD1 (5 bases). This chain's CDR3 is CASSVDGASETQYF. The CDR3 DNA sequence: TGTGCCAGCAGCGTAGATGGGGCCAGCGAGACCCAGTACTTC.